The TCR beta chain described here comes from a study of blood T cell repertoires in COVID-19. Study-level information: Researchers got acute and convalescent COVID-19 samples from the United States, Italy and Spain. From T cells, B-cell-depleted T cells, or PBMCs came the material, which was cDNA or gDNA.

The CDR3 has 14 amino acids. The germline CDR1 and CDR2 sequences are SGHKS and YYEKEE (reference sequence). Trimming shortened V by 0 bases and J by 4 bases, and 7 bases separated the two germline ends. Using immunoSEQ multiplex PCR, the repertoire was profiled, and TCRdb retains in-frame clones only, with some absent. The top ten clones hold 6.9% of a sample with 300,000 or so clones, more than 70% of them seen once. This clone was detected once. The receptor was derived from a woman in her thirties who had recovered from COVID-19. The chain carries TRBV5-5 and TRBJ1-4; no reliable D call. Material: peripheral blood. The CDR3 loop reads CASSLDGFNEKLFF. The CDR3 DNA reads as TGTGCCAGCAGCTTGGACGGTTTTAATGAAAAACTGTTTTTT.